This T cell receptor beta chain was sequenced in a study of PD-1 blockade in classical Hodgkin lymphoma. Study-level points and caveats: Repertoires differed for reasons still undefined, possibly disease activity or prior therapy. Baseline TCR diversity was reportedly lower in newly diagnosed patients than healthy donors. Similar baseline diversity was found in complete responders and newly diagnosed patients. While CD8+ TCR diversity did not rise significantly by C4D1, CD4+ TCR diversity did.

Notes on this clone: Its target is unknown.

Brentuximab vedotin exposure varied, and every patient relapsed after autologous stem cell transplantation. The table came from immunoSEQ multiplex PCR; TCRdb's copy has only in-frame clones and leaves some out. This sample has 20,000 to 25,000 clones, with 70% to 85% found just once. Losses at the gene ends were 9 bases for V and 7 bases for J; bases not matched to a gene: 8. The CDR3 runs to 13 residues. Germline assignment: CDR1 SNHLY and CDR2 FYNNEI. This sequence originates from a human donor with classical Hodgkin lymphoma. This chain connects TRBV2 to TRBJ2-1; 8 nucleotides align to TRBD1. The specimen comprised peripheral blood mononuclear cells (PBMCs), sampled before the second cycle of nivolumab. For the CDR3, the DNA is TGTGCCAGAGATCGGACAGGGAGGAATGAGCAGTTCTTC. This sequence encodes CARDRTGRNEQFF.